This T cell receptor beta chain was recovered during a study of tumor-infiltrating lymphocytes in oesophageal squamous cell carcinoma. The germline V and J ends were trimmed by 4 bases and 4 bases, with 12 bases remaining between them. This CDR3 is built from 14 residues. Germline CDR1 and CDR2: KGHDR and SFDVKD. TCRdb passed the PCR reads through MiXCR, listing each CDR3 protein once. The table records about 11,000 distinct CDR3 sequences, around three fifths of them present only once. The sequencing sample was made of esophageal tumor tissue. The sequence was obtained from a male donor with esophageal squamous cell carcinoma. The rearrangement joins TRBV24-1 to TRBJ1-2; D gene uncertain. The CDR3 here is CATSDQGRGYGYTF. The CDR3 coding sequence is TGTGCCACCAGTGACCAAGGGCGAGGCTATGGCTACACCTTC.